The 3 T cell receptor beta chains presented below share a single source sample, sequenced in a study of early T cells in non-severe SARS-CoV-2 infection. A single record per CDR3 protein comes from TCRdb applying MiXCR to the 5' RACE reads. The profile shows more than 55,000 distinct CDR3 sequences, 8.5% to 10% of them singletons. What was sequenced was whole blood. The source is an adult who was a healthcare worker with PCR-confirmed SARS-CoV-2 infection or an uninfected control (not recorded which).

This clonotype was counted ten times or more. This chain uses TRBV7-6 with TRBJ2-7, with 8 positions matching TRBD2. The CDR3 spans 15 residues. CDR1 and CDR2 from the germline V gene are SGHVS and FNYEAQ. V trimming: 5 bases; J trimming: 0 bases; junction bases outside the gene matches: 6. The CDR3 loop is CASSLERGSSYEQYF. The CDR3 DNA reads TGTGCCAGCAGCCTAGAGCGGGGGAGCTCCTACGAGCAGTACTTC.

This chain uses TRBV11-2 with TRBJ2-7; unclear D gene. CDR3 length: 14 amino acids. In germline, CDR1 is SGHAT, CDR2 FQNNGV. Trimming shortened V by 2 bases and J by 3 bases, and 11 bases separated the two germline ends. CDR3 DNA sequence: TGTGCCAGCAGCTTAAACGCAGCTAACTACGAGCAGTACTTC. As protein: CASSLNAANYEQYF.

The chain recombines TRBV28 with TRBJ2-5, with TRBD1 matching 11 bases. Trimming removed 6 bases from V and 5 bases from J; junction bases left unmatched: 14. CDR1 and CDR2 from the germline V gene are MDHEN and SYDVKM. This CDR3 contains 17 residues. CDR3 amino acids: CASSYSSGTGGWETQYF. The CDR3 DNA reads as TGTGCCAGCAGCTACTCATCCGGGACAGGGGGTTGGGAGACCCAGTACTTC.